The 17 T cell receptor beta chains below were found in one sample sequenced in a study of cytomegalovirus exposure and HLA in healthy donors. The PCR was carried out with 60 Vbeta primers and 13 Jbeta primers. The table came from immunoSEQ multiplex PCR; TCRdb's copy has only in-frame clones and leaves some out. The table records some 190,000 clones, about four fifths of them present only once. The specimen was PBMCs. These receptors were obtained from a man in his forties in good health and CMV-seropositive.

V gene TRBV14 combines with J gene TRBJ2-1; 8 nucleotides align to TRBD2. The CDR3 is 17 residues long. CDR1 SGHDN and CDR2 FVKESK come from the germline V gene. The V segment lost 1 base and the J segment 5 bases; nucleotides outside the gene matches: 10. CDR3 bases: TGTGCCAGCAGCCAAGTCTACAGCGGGAGTATCAACAATGAGCAGTTCTTC. It translates to CASSQVYSGSINNEQFF.

This chain joins TRBV4-3 and TRBJ2-3; possible D gene TRBD2, 5 bases. The germline V gene encodes CDR1 LGHNA and CDR2 YSLEER. Between the trimmed V and J ends, which lost 9 bases and 3 bases, there was a span of 19 bases. The CDR3 is 15 amino acids. CDR3 in amino acids: CARTLQEEGTDTQYF. Written as DNA, the CDR3 is TGCGCCAGAACGCTTCAGGAAGAGGGTACAGATACGCAGTATTTT.

The chain links TRBV9 to TRBJ1-1; D might be TRBD1 (6 bases). The CDR3 runs to 14 residues. Trimming pared 0 bases from V and 1 base from J, leaving 7 bases between. Germline-derived CDR1 and CDR2 are SGDLS and YYNGEE. CDR3 sequence (DNA): TGTGCCAGCAGCGTAGTGGGACAGAACACTGAAGCTTTCTTT. Its translation is CASSVVGQNTEAFF.

This chain connects TRBV19 to TRBJ2-2; 8 positions match TRBD1. Germline V CDR1 and CDR2: LNHDA, SQIVND (reference sequence). V shed 8 bases, J shed 6 bases, and the junction held 11 bases outside the gene matches. CDR3 length: 15 residues. The CDR3 protein is CASGPGTGYAGELFF. The CDR3 region has the DNA TGTGCCAGTGGACCCGGGACAGGTTACGCCGGGGAGCTGTTTTTT.

For the CDR3, the DNA is TGTGCCAGTAGTGCTCAGGGTCCGGTTGTCGCCGGGGAGCTGTTTTTT. Its translation is CASSAQGPVVAGELFF. This chain uses TRBV19 with TRBJ2-2, with D possibly matching TRBD1 (5 bases). CDR3 size: 16 residues. The V gene lost 5 bases and the J gene lost 6 bases, with 19 bases spanning the gap. Per germline, CDR1 LNHDA and CDR2 SQIVND (reference sequence).

This chain links TRBV7-9 with TRBJ2-3; TRBD2 might be the D (6 bases). Germline CDR1 reads SEHNR; CDR2 reads FQNEAQ (reference sequence). There are 15 residues in the CDR3. CDR3 coding DNA: TGTGCGCCCCCCTCGGGGGTTTCTAGCACAGATACGCAGTATTTT. It translates to CAPPSGVSSTDTQYF.

The chain joins TRBV6-5 to TRBJ1-1; D gene uncertain. This CDR3 region has 13 residues. Germline CDR1 MNHEY, CDR2 SVGAGI. V shed 7 bases and J shed 8 bases, with 17 bases lying between them. CDR3 sequence: CASIPPGGGEAFF. For the CDR3, the DNA is TGTGCCAGCATCCCACCCGGAGGCGGCGAAGCTTTCTTT.

This clone has only one observation. The V and J genes are TRBV5-6 and TRBJ1-5; perhaps TRBD1 as D (5 bases). The germline V and J ends were trimmed by 4 bases and 2 bases, with 13 bases remaining between them. Germline lookup yields CDR1 SGHDT and CDR2 YYEEEE. CDR3 size: 15 residues. The CDR3 is CASSDRRVGNQPQHF. The CDR3 nucleotides read TGTGCCAGCAGCGACCGCAGGGTGGGCAATCAGCCCCAGCATTTT. The full variable domain, its missing parts supplied by reference TRBV5-6 and TRBJ1-5, is DAGVTQSPTHLIKTRGQQVTLRCSPKSGHDTVSWYQQALGQGPQFIFQYYEEEERQRGNFPDRFSGHQFPNYSSELNVNALLLGDSALYLCASSDRRVGNQPQHFGDGTRLSIL.

The CDR3 here is CASRTGGRPGNTIYF. The CDR3 DNA sequence: TGTGCTAGCCGGACAGGGGGCCGGCCTGGAAACACCATATATTTT. The V gene is TRBV12-5, the J gene TRBJ1-3, with 11 nucleotides matching TRBD1. Germline V lookup: CDR1 LGHNT, CDR2 FRNRAP. CDR3 length equals 15 residues. Germline trimming cut 9 bases from V and 2 bases from J; bases unmatched to any gene: 6.

This chain joins TRBV11-2 and TRBJ1-1, with 10 bases identical to TRBD1. The CDR3 spans 18 residues. CDR1 is SGHAT, CDR2 FQNNGV, per germline. V lost 5 bases and J lost 0; bases outside the gene matches: 12. CDR3 region: CASSARVRGQGMNTEAFF. The CDR3 region has the DNA TGTGCCAGCAGCGCCCGCGTACGGGGACAGGGGATGAACACTGAAGCTTTCTTT.

The chain couples TRBV5-6 to TRBJ1-1, with D possibly TRBD1 on 6 matching bases. Trimming pared 0 bases from V and 6 bases from J, leaving 9 bases between. The CDR3 is made up of 13 amino acids. Germline lookup yields CDR1 SGHDT and CDR2 YYEEEE. CDR3 residues: CASSLDQGPEAFF. The CDR3 DNA reads as TGTGCCAGCAGCTTGGATCAGGGGCCTGAAGCTTTCTTT.

CDR3 bases: TGCGCCAGCAGCTTAGGGACTAGCGGGCAAGCGAACACCGGGGAGCTGTTTTTT. Amino acid sequence: CASSLGTSGQANTGELFF. This rearrangement joins TRBV5-1 to TRBJ2-2; TRBD2 agrees at 12 bases. CDR3 size: 18 residues. With 2 bases clipped from V and 0 bases from J, the junction kept 5 bases outside the gene matches. The germline V gene encodes CDR1 SGHRS and CDR2 YFSETQ.

V gene TRBV27 combines with J gene TRBJ1-1; 8 bases match TRBD1. The germline gives CDR1 MNHEY, CDR2 SMNVEV (reference sequence). The CDR3 is 18 amino acids. Trimming at V came to 5 bases and at J to 0 bases, leaving 14 bases not matched to a gene. The CDR3 nucleotides read TGTGCCAGCAGTCTCATGTGGGGTACAGGGGGGATGAACACTGAAGCTTTCTTT. Protein sequence: CASSLMWGTGGMNTEAFF.

The chain combines TRBV7-9 with TRBJ1-2, with 12 bases fitting TRBD1. This CDR3 is 14 amino acids long. J lost 7 bases, V lost 3 bases, and 3 bases had no gene match. Germline V lookup: CDR1 SEHNR, CDR2 FQNEAQ (reference sequence). The CDR3 DNA reads TGTGCCAGCAGCTTGGGACAGGGGGCGCGTGGCTACACCTTC. This encodes CASSLGQGARGYTF.

The genes are TRBV7-8 and TRBJ2-7; a weak D match, TRBD1 (5 bases). The length of the CDR3 is 16 residues. Germline assignment: CDR1 SGHVS and CDR2 FQNEAQ. Trimming took 1 base from V and 3 from J, leaving 16 bases between them. CDR3 DNA sequence: TGTGCCAGCAGCTTAGATTTTGAAGGGGCGGTCTACGAGCAGTACTTC. As protein: CASSLDFEGAVYEQYF.

This rearrangement joins TRBV15 to TRBJ2-1; 16 bases are shared with TRBD2. Germline V gene lookup returns CDR1 LNHNV and CDR2 YYDKDF (reference sequence). Trimming cost V 3 bases and J 6 bases; bases outside gene matches: 5. The CDR3 is 17 amino acids. CDR3 nucleotide sequence: TGTGCCACCAGCAGCCGCGGGACTAGCGGGAGGGTCAATGAGCAGTTCTTC. Residues: CATSSRGTSGRVNEQFF.

This chain links TRBV4-1 with TRBJ1-2, with 7 bases that match TRBD1. The germline gives CDR1 MGHRA, CDR2 YSYEKL. J was trimmed by 2 bases and V by 4 bases; bases with no gene match: 10. The CDR3 spans 16 residues. The CDR3 spells CASSPGTVALNYGYTF. CDR3 sequence (DNA): TGCGCCAGCAGCCCCGGGACAGTCGCTCTAAACTATGGCTACACCTTC.